This entry describes one TCR beta chain. Its antigen is still unknown. It was the approximately 130-subject validation cohort, separate from the approximately 700-subject first cohort, to which the donors belonged. Germline V CDR1 and CDR2: MDHEN, SYDVKM. This CDR3 spans 16 amino acids. V gave up 4 bases and J gave up 0 bases, with 15 bases separating them. The data belong to a study of cytomegalovirus exposure and HLA in healthy donors. Overall study findings and caveats: Some TCR beta chains (164 of them) were listed as cytomegalovirus-associated. Subsequent analysis revealed that first-cohort TCR clusters tended to co-occur in the 120 or so validation repertoires.

Libraries were prepared by immunoSEQ multiplex PCR; TCRdb keeps only in-frame clonotypes and omits some of them. The sample lists about 240,000 clones, roughly 89% occurring once. The rearrangement joins TRBV28 to TRBJ1-1; TRBD1 is a possible D gene (5 bases). The receptor's source is a man between 18 and 35 years old in good health and CMV-seronegative. Sequencing input: PBMCs. As DNA, the CDR3 is TGTGCCAGCAGTTCGGGGCGGGGACGTTTGAACACTGAAGCTTTCTTT. This encodes CASSSGRGRLNTEAFF.